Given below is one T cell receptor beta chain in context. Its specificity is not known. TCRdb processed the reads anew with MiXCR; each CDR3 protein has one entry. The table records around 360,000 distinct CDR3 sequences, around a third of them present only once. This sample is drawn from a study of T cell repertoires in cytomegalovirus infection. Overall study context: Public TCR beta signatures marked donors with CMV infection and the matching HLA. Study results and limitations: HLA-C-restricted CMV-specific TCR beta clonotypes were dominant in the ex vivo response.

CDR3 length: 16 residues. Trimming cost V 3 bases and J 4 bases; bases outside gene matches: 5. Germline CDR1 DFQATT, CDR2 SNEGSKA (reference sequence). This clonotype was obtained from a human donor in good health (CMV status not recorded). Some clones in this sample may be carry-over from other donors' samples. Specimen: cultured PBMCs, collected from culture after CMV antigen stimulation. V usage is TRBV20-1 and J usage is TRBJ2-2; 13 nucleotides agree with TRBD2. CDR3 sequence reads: CSARTSGRPGTGELFF. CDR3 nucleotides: TGCAGTGCTAGGACTAGCGGGAGGCCCGGCACCGGGGAGCTGTTTTTT.